Presented here are 32 T cell receptor beta chains from one specimen sequenced in a study of T cell responses to AZD1222 COVID-19 vaccine. Generated by immunoSEQ multiplex PCR, the TCRdb table keeps only in-frame clones and is missing some. The sample consists of some 150,000 clones, approximately 89% of them appearing once. The source material was peripheral blood, sampled 28 days after the second AZD1222 dose. These receptors originate from an adult who received the AZD1222 COVID-19 vaccine.

A few counts support this clone. The V and J genes are TRBV14 and TRBJ2-7; D perhaps matches TRBD2 (6 bases). The germline CDR1 and CDR2 sequences are SGHDN and FVKESK. The CDR3 runs to 14 residues. V was pared by 2 bases and J by 6 bases, with 14 bases between. CDR3 sequence: CASSQQGAGSEQYF. The CDR3 nucleotides are TGTGCCAGCAGCCAACAAGGAGCGGGTTCCGAGCAGTACTTC.

The rearrangement uses TRBV29-1 and TRBJ2-7; D gene ambiguous. Between the trimmed V and J ends, which lost 4 bases and 6 bases, there was a span of 10 bases. CDR1 is SQVTM, CDR2 ANQGSEA, per germline. This CDR3 has 11 residues. The CDR3 DNA is TGCAGCGTTGGGTCTAACGGCGAGCAGTACTTC. Its translation: CSVGSNGEQYF.

This chain links TRBV9 with TRBJ2-1; TRBD2 aligns across 8 bases. CDR3 length: 17 residues. V was pared by 4 bases and J by 4 bases, with 13 bases of the junction left unmatched. Germline loops: CDR1 SGDLS, CDR2 YYNGEE. CDR3 residues: CASSPHRSGALYNEQFF. CDR3 sequence (DNA): TGTGCCAGCAGCCCCCACCGTAGCGGGGCACTTTACAATGAGCAGTTCTTC. Looking up the rest from reference TRBV9 and TRBJ2-1 gives the full variable domain: DSGVTQTPKHLITATGQRVTLRCSPRSGDLSVYWYQQSLDQGLQFLIQYYNGEERAKGNILERFSAQQFPDLHSELNLSSLELGDSALYFCASSPHRSGALYNEQFFGPGTRLTVL.

J is TRBJ2-7 and V is TRBV11-2; no clear D. Between the trimmed V and J ends, which lost 5 bases and 1 base, there was a span of 3 bases. Germline V gene sequence: CDR1 SGHAT, CDR2 FQNNGV. The CDR3 is made up of 11 amino acids. The CDR3 DNA is TGTGCCAGCAGCCAATCCTACGAGCAGTACTTC. Its protein is CASSQSYEQYF.

This clone appeared a few times. The J gene is TRBJ1-1, the V gene TRBV6-4; D may be TRBD1 (6 bases). Germline CDR1 is MRHNA and CDR2 is SNTAGT. CDR3 length equals 11 residues. V lost 2 bases and J 11 bases, leaving 9 bases between the germline ends. This CDR3 reads CASSDGTSAFF. DNA for the CDR3: TGTGCCAGCAGTGACGGGACATCTGCTTTCTTT.

The chain carries TRBV19 and TRBJ2-7; D remains ambiguous. The CDR3 runs 15 residues. V lost 0 bases and J 0 bases, leaving 9 bases between the germline ends. Germline V gene data show CDR1 as LNHDA and CDR2 as SQIVND (reference sequence). The CDR3 protein is CASSIDLFLSYEQYF. The CDR3 region has the DNA TGTGCCAGTAGTATAGATTTGTTTCTCTCCTACGAGCAGTACTTC.

The V and J genes are TRBV29-1 and TRBJ1-1; 8 nucleotides line up with TRBD1. J lost 1 base, V lost 6 bases, and 4 bases had no gene match. This CDR3 contains 13 residues. Germline lookup yields CDR1 SQVTM and CDR2 ANQGSEA. This CDR3 reads CSVAGQANTEAFF. CDR3 DNA sequence: TGCAGCGTCGCGGGACAGGCGAACACTGAAGCTTTCTTT.

The gene calls are TRBV9 and TRBJ1-2; D unclear. Germline V gene sequence: CDR1 SGDLS, CDR2 YYNGEE. V lost 0 bases, J lost 2 bases, and 11 bases lay in between. CDR3 size: 15 residues. Here the CDR3 DNA reads TGTGCCAGCAGCGTAGACGGAACCCACAACTATGGCTACACCTTC. Encoded protein: CASSVDGTHNYGYTF.

The gene calls are TRBV28 and TRBJ1-2; 7 nucleotides match TRBD1. Germline V gives CDR1 MDHEN, CDR2 SYDVKM. The V and J ends lost 6 bases and 8 bases, in that order; junction bases with no gene match: 18. The CDR3 sequence is 16 residues long. CDR3 sequence reads: CASSQRLGTAWRGYTF. The DNA of the CDR3 is TGTGCCAGCAGCCAGCGCTTGGGGACAGCCTGGCGAGGCTACACCTTC.

J is TRBJ1-5 and V is TRBV5-1, with 8 bases matching TRBD1. The germline V gene has CDR1 SGHRS and CDR2 YFSETQ. J was trimmed by 4 bases and V by 2 bases; bases with no gene match: 5. The CDR3 spans 15 residues. Here the CDR3 DNA reads TGCGCCAGCAGCTTCGCAGGGGGCGCGAATCAGCCCCAGCATTTT. Protein sequence: CASSFAGGANQPQHF. Complete variable domain (other parts from reference TRBV5-1 and TRBJ1-5): KAGVTQTPRYLIKTRGQQVTLSCSPISGHRSVSWYQQTPGQGLQFLFEYFSETQRNKGNFPGRFSGRQFSNSRSEMNVSTLELGDSALYLCASSFAGGANQPQHFGDGTRLSIL.

The chain is built from TRBV5-5 and TRBJ2-7; D uncertain. Germline CDR1 is SGHKS and CDR2 is YYEKEE (reference sequence). The CDR3 extends over 12 amino acids. Trimming stripped 0 bases from V and 5 bases from J, with 6 bases between. The DNA of the CDR3 is TGTGCCAGCAGCTTGGACCTACACGAGCAGTACTTC. Protein: CASSLDLHEQYF.

The rearrangement uses TRBV28 and TRBJ1-4; perhaps TRBD1 as D (5 bases). Germline CDR1 reads MDHEN; CDR2 reads SYDVKM. This CDR3 region has 14 residues. Trimming left V 6 bases short and J 5 bases short, with 13 bases between. CDR3 bases: TGTGCCAGCAGATCCCCGGGACGGAATGAAAAACTGTTTTTT. Residues: CASRSPGRNEKLFF. Full variable domain (rest looked up from reference TRBV28 and TRBJ1-4): DVKVTQSSRYLVKRTGEKVFLECVQDMDHENMFWYRQDPGLGLRLIYFSYDVKMKEKGDIPEGYSVSREKKERFSLILESASTNQTSMYLCASRSPGRNEKLFFGSGTQLSVL.

CDR3 sequence (DNA): TGTGCCAGCAGACGTGGAGGAGCGGGACTACAAGAGACCCAGTACTTC. Amino acids: CASRRGGAGLQETQYF. The chain recombines TRBV11-2 with TRBJ2-5, with TRBD2 matching over 7 bases. Trimming at V came to 6 bases and at J to 2 bases, leaving 12 bases not matched to a gene. CDR1 and CDR2 from the germline V gene are SGHAT and FQNNGV. The CDR3 covers 16 residues.

V gene TRBV30 combines with J gene TRBJ2-5; weak D call: TRBD2 (5 bases). Germline-derived CDR1 and CDR2 are GTSNPN and SVGIG (reference sequence). The V end was cut by 0 bases, the J end by 2 bases, with 10 bases between. There are 14 residues in the CDR3. The CDR3 nucleotides read TGTGCCTGGAGTGTTGGAGGTCAACAAGAGACCCAGTACTTC. Translating it yields CAWSVGGQQETQYF.

The V and J genes are TRBV3-1 (or the pseudogene TRBV3-2) and TRBJ2-6; 11 bases fit TRBD1. This CDR3 spans 16 amino acids. V shed 6 bases and J 0 bases; nucleotides not matched to a gene: 1. Germline V lookup: CDR1 LGHDT, CDR2 YNNKEL (reference sequence). The CDR3 sequence: CASRGTGGSGANVLTF. The CDR3 coding sequence is TGTGCCAGCAGAGGGACAGGGGGCTCTGGGGCCAACGTCCTGACTTTC.

The chain combines TRBV19 with TRBJ2-2; 7 positions match TRBD1. The CDR3 runs to 15 residues. CDR1 is LNHDA, CDR2 SQIVND, per germline (reference sequence). V lost 4 bases to trimming and J lost 3 bases; unmatched junction nucleotides: 5. In DNA form, the CDR3 reads TGTGCCAGTAGTACCATGGACAGGTACACCGGGGAGCTGTTTTTT. Translating it yields CASSTMDRYTGELFF.

This chain links TRBV19 with TRBJ1-1; D not resolved. Trimming pared 7 bases from V and 0 bases from J, leaving 9 bases between. Germline V gene sequence: CDR1 LNHDA, CDR2 SQIVND (reference sequence). The CDR3 runs 13 residues. CDR3 sequence reads: CASIPALNTEAFF. The CDR3 DNA reads TGTGCCAGTATTCCAGCGTTGAACACTGAAGCTTTCTTT.

CDR3 DNA sequence: TGTGCCAGCAGCCGGACCGCTGGGACAGATACGCAGTATTTT. Residues: CASSRTAGTDTQYF. The rearrangement joins TRBV5-5 to TRBJ2-3; D unclear. Germline V CDR1 and CDR2: SGHKS, YYEKEE (reference sequence). The CDR3 contains 14 residues. V lost 4 bases, J lost 3 bases, and 12 bases lay in between. Filled out from reference TRBV5-5 and TRBJ2-3, the complete variable domain reads DAGVTQSPTHLIKTRGQQVTLRCSPISGHKSVSWYQQVLGQGPQFIFQYYEKEERGRGNFPDRFSARQFPNYSSELNVNALLLGDSALYLCASSRTAGTDTQYFGPGTRLTVL.

This sequence joins TRBV4-1 and TRBJ1-1, with D unresolved. Trimming cost V 0 bases and J 10 bases, with 15 bases left between them. This CDR3 is built from 14 residues. Germline V gene data show CDR1 as MGHRA and CDR2 as YSYEKL. The CDR3 nucleotides read TGCGCCAGCAGCCAAGATCACACCGAAGAAGGAGCTTTCTTT. Encoded protein: CASSQDHTEEGAFF.

The V gene is TRBV19, the J gene TRBJ1-4; no definite D call. The CDR3 contains 14 residues. CDR1 and CDR2 (germline): LNHDA, SQIVND (reference sequence). The DNA of the CDR3 is TGTGCGACCACGGGTGCAGCTATTAATGAAAAACTGTTTTTT. It encodes CATTGAAINEKLFF. Full variable domain (missing parts from reference TRBV19 and TRBJ1-4): DGGITQSPKYLFRKEGQNVTLSCEQNLNHDAMYWYRQDPGQGLRLIYYSQIVNDFQKGDIAEGYSVSREKKESFPLTVTSAQKNPTAFYLCATTGAAINEKLFFGSGTQLSVL.

V gene TRBV7-9 combines with J gene TRBJ1-2; D is unclear. V was pared by 5 bases and J by 4 bases, with 23 bases between. This CDR3 contains 17 residues. Looked up from germline, CDR1 is SEHNR and CDR2 is FQNEAQ (reference sequence). The CDR3 nucleotides are TGTGCCAGCAGCGGCCCCCCGGGCCTCCAAGGGTCCTATGGCTACACCTTC. This gives the protein CASSGPPGLQGSYGYTF.

The chain employs TRBV28 and TRBJ2-2, with D tentatively TRBD1 (5 bases). The CDR3 has 14 residues. Trimming took off 6 bases at V and 2 bases at J, with 10 bases between the two ends. CDR1 MDHEN and CDR2 SYDVKM come from the germline V gene. The CDR3 nucleotides read TGTGCCAGCAGCCGAGACAGTAACACCGGGGAGCTGTTTTTT. This gives the protein CASSRDSNTGELFF. Filled out from reference TRBV28 and TRBJ2-2, the complete variable domain reads DVKVTQSSRYLVKRTGEKVFLECVQDMDHENMFWYRQDPGLGLRLIYFSYDVKMKEKGDIPEGYSVSREKKERFSLILESASTNQTSMYLCASSRDSNTGELFFGEGSRLTVL.

The chain links TRBV7-2 to TRBJ2-1; D is undetermined. This CDR3 is 10 amino acids long. Per the germline V gene, CDR1 is SGHTA and CDR2 is FQGNSA. The germline V and J ends were trimmed by 2 bases and 10 bases, with 3 bases remaining between them. The CDR3 loop reads CASSLREQFF. CDR3 bases: TGTGCCAGCAGCTTAAGGGAGCAGTTCTTC.

In this sample, this clone turned up a few times. V gene TRBV28 combines with J gene TRBJ2-7, with D maybe TRBD1 (5 bases). The V end lost 7 bases, the J end lost 6 bases, and 13 bases lay between the germline ends. Germline assignment: CDR1 MDHEN and CDR2 SYDVKM. CDR3 length: 12 amino acids. CDR3 sequence (DNA): TGTGCCAGCAACCCCCCTGGGGCCGAGCAGTACTTC. Protein product: CASNPPGAEQYF.

This clone was observed a single time. The chain combines TRBV6-1 with TRBJ1-2, with 11 bases lining up with TRBD1. V dropped 3 bases and J dropped 8; count of bases not matched to a gene: 5. Germline V CDR1 and CDR2: MNHNS, SASEGT. There are 14 residues in the CDR3. CDR3 loop: CASSERDRGGGYTF. CDR3 coding DNA: TGTGCCAGCAGTGAGCGGGACAGGGGGGGAGGCTACACCTTC.

The chain employs TRBV28 and TRBJ1-2; 8 bases agree with TRBD1. Looked up from germline, CDR1 is MDHEN and CDR2 is SYDVKM. Unmatched junction bases numbered 8, after V lost 6 bases and J lost 5 bases. CDR3 size: 14 residues. In DNA form, the CDR3 reads TGTGCCAGCAGCTTTGACAGGGGAGGATATGGCTACACCTTC. Translation gives CASSFDRGGYGYTF.

The CDR3: CASRTTREGKLFF. CDR3 DNA sequence: TGTGCCAGCAGAACGACCCGGGAGGGAAAACTGTTTTTT. The J gene is TRBJ1-4, the V gene TRBV27, with D unclear. Per the germline V gene, CDR1 is MNHEY and CDR2 is SMNVEV (reference sequence). This CDR3 has 13 amino acids. V was trimmed by 6 bases and J by 10 bases, leaving 15 bases between them.

In DNA, the CDR3 is TGTGCCAGCAGCTTGCCGGGCCGGGTTGAAGCTTTCTTT. Its protein is CASSLPGRVEAFF. The chain links TRBV5-6 to TRBJ1-1; D not resolved. Trimming stripped 1 base from V and 7 bases from J, with 11 bases between. Germline V gene lookup returns CDR1 SGHDT and CDR2 YYEEEE. The CDR3 contains 13 residues.

The chain combines TRBV6-5 with TRBJ1-1; weak D call: TRBD1 (6 bases). V gave up 7 bases and J gave up 8 bases, with 17 bases separating them. This CDR3 comprises 13 residues. In germline, CDR1 is MNHEY, CDR2 SVGAGI. The CDR3 reads CASTPARGAEAFF. The CDR3 DNA reads TGTGCCAGCACTCCCGCAAGGGGGGCGGAAGCTTTCTTT.

This chain uses TRBV19 with TRBJ2-2; 9 bases map to TRBD1. After removal of 3 bases from V and 6 bases from J, the junction contained 2 bases not matched to a gene. Germline V gives CDR1 LNHDA, CDR2 SQIVND (reference sequence). CDR3 size: 14 residues. In nucleotides, the CDR3 is TGTGCCAGTAGTATTGACAGGGGGGCCGGGGAGCTGTTTTTT. This gives the protein CASSIDRGAGELFF.

J is TRBJ1-3 and V is TRBV6-5; D is uncertain. V lost 2 bases and J 4 bases, leaving 9 bases between the germline ends. The CDR3 totals 14 residues. The V gene's germline CDR1 is MNHEY and CDR2 SVGAGI. DNA of the CDR3: TGTGCCAGCAGTTACGGGCAGACCGGAAACACCATATATTTT. Translated, it gives CASSYGQTGNTIYF.

V is TRBV11-3 and J is TRBJ2-7; D is uncertain. Trimming cost V 0 bases and J 7 bases, with 16 bases left between them. This CDR3 is built from 15 residues. Germline CDR1 and CDR2: SGHNT and YENEEA. CDR3 sequence: CASSLDNTWGKEQYF. The CDR3 nucleotides are TGTGCCAGCAGCTTAGATAACACATGGGGAAAAGAGCAGTACTTC.